This entry features one T cell receptor beta chain sequence. Clones were sequenced by immunoSEQ multiplex PCR, and TCRdb holds only the in-frame ones, with some missing. The sample carries roughly 81,000 clones, more than 70% recorded once. These data are taken from a study of OX40 agonist ivuxolimab in advanced cancers. CDR1 and CDR2 from the germline V gene are SEHNR and FQNEAQ (reference sequence). Trimming cost V 5 bases and J 4 bases, with 8 bases left between them. The CDR3 sequence is 13 residues long. The gene calls are TRBV7-9 and TRBJ2-2; D unresolved. The clonotype originates from an adult with an advanced solid tumor such as melanoma, head and neck, liver or kidney cancer. The sample here was CD4+ or CD8+ T cells sorted from blood, taken in a trial of the OX40 agonist ivuxolimab. CDR3 DNA sequence: TGTGCCAGCAGCGTTTACTCCACCGGGGAGCTGTTTTTT. Encoded protein: CASSVYSTGELFF.